The table lists the clone carrying this T cell receptor beta chain with a few counts. With V trimmed by 1 base and J by 5 bases, 5 bases remained unmatched. CDR1 is SGHRS, CDR2 YFSETQ, per germline. CDR3 size: 14 residues. This specimen belongs to a study of T cells after yellow fever vaccination. A single record per CDR3 protein comes from TCRdb applying MiXCR to the 5' RACE reads. The repertoire has some 320,000 distinct CDR3 sequences, 8.7% of them found once; the top ten carry 18%. The receptor comes from a man younger than 35 who received the YFV17D yellow fever vaccine. This chain uses TRBV5-1 with TRBJ2-7; 8 bases agree with TRBD2. The sample in question was PBMCs, obtained on the day of the first yellow fever vaccination. The CDR3: CASSLTPGGDEQYF. In DNA, the CDR3 is TGCGCCAGCAGCTTGACGCCGGGGGGGGACGAGCAGTACTTC.